Listed below are T cell receptor beta chains from one sample, sequenced in a study of blood T cell repertoires in COVID-19. The repertoire was sequenced with immunoSEQ multiplex PCR; TCRdb's copy has only in-frame clones and lacks some. The sample gives about 170,000 clones, less than 80% of which show up once; 19% is in the top ten. What was sequenced was PBMCs or T cells enriched from blood (not recorded which). These receptors all stem from a woman aged 65 to 85 in a cohort exposed to, infected with or recovered from COVID-19 (not recorded which). The CDR3 runs from the conserved cysteine through the conserved F or W. D genes are given only for firm matches. The size of a clone is reported for some rows only, either as once, few or many, or as a class for expanded clones.

d_gene: -; j_gene: TRBJ1-4; v_gene: TRBV19; abundance: -; CDR3aa: CASSDTTGGNEKLFF; CDR3nt: TGTGCCAGTAGTGACACCACGGGAGGTAATGAAAAACTGTTTTTT
d_gene: TRBD1; j_gene: TRBJ1-4; v_gene: TRBV24-1; abundance: once; CDR3aa: CATSDPRQGGEKLFF; CDR3nt: TGTGCCACCAGTGATCCTCGACAGGGTGGTGAAAAACTGTTTTTT
d_gene: -; j_gene: TRBJ2-3; v_gene: TRBV28; abundance: -; CDR3aa: CASSSLPGSLDTDTQYF; CDR3nt: TGTGCCAGCAGTTCCCTCCCCGGATCACTAGACACAGATACGCAGTATTTT
d_gene: -; j_gene: TRBJ1-2; v_gene: TRBV27; abundance: -; CDR3aa: CASSTDSVHYTF; CDR3nt: TGTGCCAGCAGTACCGACTCGGTACACTACACCTTC
d_gene: TRBD1; j_gene: TRBJ2-7; v_gene: TRBV5-1; abundance: -; CDR3aa: CASRLGTVGYEQYF; CDR3nt: TGCGCCAGCAGACTCGGGACAGTCGGGTACGAGCAGTACTTC
d_gene: -; j_gene: TRBJ1-1; v_gene: TRBV9; abundance: once; CDR3aa: CASSQTGGNTEAFF; CDR3nt: TGTGCCAGCAGCCAAACCGGGGGGAACACTGAAGCTTTCTTT
d_gene: -; j_gene: TRBJ2-3; v_gene: TRBV6-5; abundance: -; CDR3aa: CASRDTTDTQYF; CDR3nt: TGTGCCAGCCGGGACACCACAGATACGCAGTATTTT
d_gene: -; j_gene: TRBJ2-2; v_gene: TRBV7-3; abundance: -; CDR3aa: CASSPSQVPGELFF; CDR3nt: TGTGCCAGCAGCCCGTCACAGGTTCCCGGGGAGCTGTTTTTT
d_gene: -; j_gene: TRBJ1-5; v_gene: TRBV19; abundance: -; CDR3aa: CASSIVDMRNQPQHF; CDR3nt: TGTGCCAGTAGTATAGTTGATATGAGGAATCAGCCCCAGCATTTT
d_gene: TRBD1; j_gene: TRBJ2-5; v_gene: TRBV28; abundance: -; CDR3aa: CASSPRGGSETQYF; CDR3nt: TGTGCCAGCAGTCCACGAGGGGGCTCGGAGACCCAGTACTTC
d_gene: -; j_gene: TRBJ2-5; v_gene: TRBV28; abundance: -; CDR3aa: CASRQGGGQETQYF; CDR3nt: TGTGCCAGCAGACAGGGGGGAGGGCAAGAGACCCAGTACTTC
d_gene: -; j_gene: TRBJ1-6; v_gene: TRBV30; abundance: -; CDR3aa: CAWSVFPGGNSPLHF; CDR3nt: TGTGCCTGGAGTGTTTTCCCGGGGGGGAATTCACCCCTCCACTTT
d_gene: TRBD1; j_gene: TRBJ2-1; v_gene: TRBV18; abundance: -; CDR3aa: CASSLYRDSPISSSYNEQFF; CDR3nt: TGTGCCAGCTCACTATACCGGGACAGTCCAATCTCCAGCTCCTACAATGAGCAGTTCTTC
d_gene: TRBD1; j_gene: TRBJ2-7; v_gene: TRBV10-1; abundance: few; CDR3aa: CASSPGQAYEQYF; CDR3nt: TGCGCCAGCAGCCCGGGACAGGCCTACGAGCAGTACTTC
d_gene: TRBD2; j_gene: TRBJ2-2; v_gene: TRBV9; abundance: -; CDR3aa: CASSVTSEAGELFF; CDR3nt: TGTGCCAGCAGCGTGACTAGCGAGGCCGGGGAGCTGTTTTTT
d_gene: TRBD1; j_gene: TRBJ2-1; v_gene: TRBV24-1; abundance: -; CDR3aa: CATSAYAGGHEQFF; CDR3nt: TGTGCCACCAGTGCCTATGCAGGGGGCCATGAGCAGTTCTTC
d_gene: -; j_gene: TRBJ1-4; v_gene: TRBV9; abundance: once; CDR3aa: CASSVTHRSNEKLFF; CDR3nt: TGTGCCAGCAGCGTAACCCACAGGTCTAATGAAAAACTGTTTTTT
d_gene: TRBD1; j_gene: TRBJ1-4; v_gene: TRBV7-2; abundance: few; CDR3aa: CASSQTGGDEKLFF; CDR3nt: TGTGCCAGCAGCCAAACAGGGGGCGACGAAAAACTGTTTTTT
d_gene: TRBD2; j_gene: TRBJ2-3; v_gene: TRBV19; abundance: -; CDR3aa: CASSIYYFSGLADGTDTQYF; CDR3nt: TGTGCCAGTAGTATATACTATTTTTCGGGACTAGCGGATGGCACAGATACGCAGTATTTT
d_gene: TRBD1; j_gene: TRBJ1-2; v_gene: TRBV28; abundance: -; CDR3aa: CASSAGGQGALGYTF; CDR3nt: TGTGCCAGCAGCGCCGGGGGGCAGGGGGCGCTCGGCTACACCTTC
d_gene: TRBD2; j_gene: TRBJ2-1; v_gene: TRBV24-1; abundance: -; CDR3aa: CATSDSLAGGPNEQFF; CDR3nt: TGTGCCACCAGTGATTCCCTAGCGGGAGGGCCAAATGAGCAGTTCTTC
d_gene: -; j_gene: TRBJ1-5; v_gene: TRBV18; abundance: -; CDR3aa: CASSPSDGWDQPQHF; CDR3nt: TGTGCCAGCTCACCGTCCGACGGGTGGGATCAGCCCCAGCATTTT
d_gene: TRBD2; j_gene: TRBJ2-3; v_gene: TRBV29-1; abundance: -; CDR3aa: CSLRAGVGTDTQYF; CDR3nt: TGCAGCTTGAGAGCGGGAGTCGGTACAGATACGCAGTATTTT